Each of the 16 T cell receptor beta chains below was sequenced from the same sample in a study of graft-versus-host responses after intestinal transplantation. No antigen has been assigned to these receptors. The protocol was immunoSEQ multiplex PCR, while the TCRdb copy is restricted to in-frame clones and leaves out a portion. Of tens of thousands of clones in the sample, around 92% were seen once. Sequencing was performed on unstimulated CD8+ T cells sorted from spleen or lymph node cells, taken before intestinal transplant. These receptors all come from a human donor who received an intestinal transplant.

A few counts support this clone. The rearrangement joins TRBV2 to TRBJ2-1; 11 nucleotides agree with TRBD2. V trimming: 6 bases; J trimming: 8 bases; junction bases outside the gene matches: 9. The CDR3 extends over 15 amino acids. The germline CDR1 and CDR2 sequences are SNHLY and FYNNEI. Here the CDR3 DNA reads TGTGCCAGCAGCATGGGACTAGCGGCTTATCATGAGCAGTTCTTC. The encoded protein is CASSMGLAAYHEQFF. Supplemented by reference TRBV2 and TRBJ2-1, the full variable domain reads EPEVTQTPSHQVTQMGQEVILRCVPISNHLYFYWYRQILGQKVEFLVSFYNNEISEKSEIFDDQFSVERPDGSNFTLKIRSTKLEDSAMYFCASSMGLAAYHEQFFGPGTRLTVL.

The CDR3 DNA reads TGTGCCAGCAGTTACTTGGACAGGGGAGTAATTTACGAGCAGTACTTC. Protein sequence: CASSYLDRGVIYEQYF. The V and J genes are TRBV27 and TRBJ2-7, with 9 bases lining up with TRBD1. The length of the CDR3 is 16 residues. CDR1 is MNHEY and CDR2 is SMNVEV in the germline V gene (reference sequence). V was pared by 4 bases and J by 4 bases, with 11 bases of the junction left unmatched.

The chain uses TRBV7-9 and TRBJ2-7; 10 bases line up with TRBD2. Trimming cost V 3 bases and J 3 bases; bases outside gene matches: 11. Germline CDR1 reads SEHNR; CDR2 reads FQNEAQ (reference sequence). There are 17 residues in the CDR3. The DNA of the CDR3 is TGTGCCAGCAGCTTGGCCCCCCTAGCGGGAGATTTCTACGAGCAGTACTTC. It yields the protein CASSLAPLAGDFYEQYF.

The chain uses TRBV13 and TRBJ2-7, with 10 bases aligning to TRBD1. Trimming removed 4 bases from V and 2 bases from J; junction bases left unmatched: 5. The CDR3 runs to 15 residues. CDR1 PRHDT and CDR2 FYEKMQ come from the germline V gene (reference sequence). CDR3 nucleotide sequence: TGTGCCAGCAGCTCTCAGGACAGGGGGACCTACGAGCAGTACTTC. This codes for CASSSQDRGTYEQYF.

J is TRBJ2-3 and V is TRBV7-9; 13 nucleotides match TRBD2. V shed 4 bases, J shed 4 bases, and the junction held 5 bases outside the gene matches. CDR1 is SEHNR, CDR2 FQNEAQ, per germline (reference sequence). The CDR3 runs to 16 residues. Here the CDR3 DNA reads TGTGCCAGCAGCTCCCGACTAGCGGGGGGCGCAGATACGCAGTATTTT. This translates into CASSSRLAGGADTQYF.

CDR3 in amino acids: CASSHRVEQQFF. DNA for the CDR3: TGCGCCAGCAGCCATAGAGTAGAGCAGCAGTTCTTC. This chain joins TRBV4-1 and TRBJ2-1, with no clear D. V shed 3 bases and J shed 11 bases, with 11 bases lying between them. Germline V CDR1 and CDR2: MGHRA, YSYEKL. This CDR3 region has 12 residues.

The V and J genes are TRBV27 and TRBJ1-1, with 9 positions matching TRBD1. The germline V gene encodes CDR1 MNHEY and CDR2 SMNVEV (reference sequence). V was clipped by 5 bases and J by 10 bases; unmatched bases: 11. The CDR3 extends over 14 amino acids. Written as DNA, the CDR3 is TGTGCCAGCAGTCCTGGGACAGGGTGGGTTGGAGCTTTCTTT. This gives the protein CASSPGTGWVGAFF.

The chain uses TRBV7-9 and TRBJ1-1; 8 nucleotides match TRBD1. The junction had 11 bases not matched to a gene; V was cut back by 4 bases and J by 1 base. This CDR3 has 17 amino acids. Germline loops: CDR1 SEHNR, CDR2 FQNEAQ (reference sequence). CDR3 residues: CASSSYRGGIGNTEAFF. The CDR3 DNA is TGTGCCAGCAGCTCCTACAGGGGGGGGATTGGGAACACTGAAGCTTTCTTT.

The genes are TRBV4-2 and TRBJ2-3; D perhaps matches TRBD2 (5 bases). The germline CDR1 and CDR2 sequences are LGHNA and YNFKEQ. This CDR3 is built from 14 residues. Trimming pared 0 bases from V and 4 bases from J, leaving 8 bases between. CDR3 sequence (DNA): TGTGCCAGCAGCCAAGAAGGTAGCGCAGATACGCAGTATTTT. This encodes CASSQEGSADTQYF.

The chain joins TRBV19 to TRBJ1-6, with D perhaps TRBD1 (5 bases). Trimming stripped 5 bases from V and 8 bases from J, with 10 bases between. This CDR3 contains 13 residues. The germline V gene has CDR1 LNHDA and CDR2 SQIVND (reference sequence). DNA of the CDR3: TGTGCCAGTAGTGTTCCGGGGGATTCACCCCTCCACTTT. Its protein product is CASSVPGDSPLHF.

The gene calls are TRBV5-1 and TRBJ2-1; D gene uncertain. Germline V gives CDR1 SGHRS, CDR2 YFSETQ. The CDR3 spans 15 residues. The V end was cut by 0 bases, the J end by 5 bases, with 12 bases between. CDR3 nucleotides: TGCGCCAGCAGCTTGGGAGGTACGTTCAACAATGAGCAGTTCTTC. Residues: CASSLGGTFNNEQFF.

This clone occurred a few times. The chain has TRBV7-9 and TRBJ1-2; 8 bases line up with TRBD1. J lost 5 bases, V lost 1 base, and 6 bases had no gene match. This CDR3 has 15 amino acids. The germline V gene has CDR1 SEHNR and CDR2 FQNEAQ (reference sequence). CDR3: CASSLGPGGRYGYTF. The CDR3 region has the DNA TGTGCCAGCAGCTTAGGACCAGGGGGCCGTTATGGCTACACCTTC.

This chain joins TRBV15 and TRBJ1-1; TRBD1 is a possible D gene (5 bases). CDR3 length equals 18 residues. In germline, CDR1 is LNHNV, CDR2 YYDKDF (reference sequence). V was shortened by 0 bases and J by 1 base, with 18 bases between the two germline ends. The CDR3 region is CATSREGGEYRGNTEAFF. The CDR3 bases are TGTGCCACCAGCAGAGAGGGGGGAGAGTATAGGGGGAACACTGAAGCTTTCTTT.

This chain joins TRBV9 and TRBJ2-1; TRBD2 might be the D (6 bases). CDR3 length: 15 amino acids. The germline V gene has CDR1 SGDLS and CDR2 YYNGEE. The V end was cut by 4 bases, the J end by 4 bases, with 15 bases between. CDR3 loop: CASSWGAGPYNEQFF. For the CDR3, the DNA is TGTGCCAGCAGCTGGGGTGCGGGGCCATACAATGAGCAGTTCTTC.

CDR3 in amino acids: CASSDWRGLAEAFF. CDR3 nucleotides: TGTGCCAGCAGTGATTGGAGGGGGCTGGCTGAAGCTTTCTTT. This chain links TRBV6-1 with TRBJ1-1; the match to TRBD1 covers 7 bases. The CDR3 runs to 14 residues. Unmatched junction bases numbered 7, after V lost 3 bases and J lost 6 bases. CDR1 MNHNS and CDR2 SASEGT come from the germline V gene.

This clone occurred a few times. The CDR3 DNA reads as TGTGCCAGCAGCTCGAACAGGGAAGCTTTCTTT. It yields the protein CASSSNREAFF. This sequence joins TRBV5-4 and TRBJ1-1, with a tentative D call TRBD1 (5 bases). V shed 3 bases and J shed 8 bases, with 8 bases lying between them. The CDR3 loop spans 11 amino acids. Per the germline V gene, CDR1 is SGHNT and CDR2 is YYREEE (reference sequence).